This T cell receptor (beta chain) was documented in a study of blood T cell repertoires in COVID-19. Study background: From the United States, Italy and Spain came samples of acute and convalescent COVID-19.

Trimming cost V 8 bases and J 8 bases; bases outside gene matches: 5. CDR3 length: 13 amino acids. CDR1 is KGHDR, CDR2 SFDVKD, per germline. Authors' data handling: Nucleated cell number was recorded as an estimate derived from reference gene primer amplification. The repertoire was sequenced with immunoSEQ multiplex PCR; TCRdb's copy has only in-frame clones and lacks some. D and trimming come from the DNA, and the V and J calls and clone size come from that table. In the table there are just under 350,000 clones, 83% of which are singletons. Sequencing was performed on peripheral blood. The source is a man aged 30-40 years with active or convalescent COVID-19. The chain employs TRBV24-1 and TRBJ2-1, with 10 bases aligning to TRBD2. The CDR3 nucleotides are TGTGCCACCAAGCGGGGGGGCGGAGATGAGCAGTTCTTC. It codes for CATKRGGGDEQFF.